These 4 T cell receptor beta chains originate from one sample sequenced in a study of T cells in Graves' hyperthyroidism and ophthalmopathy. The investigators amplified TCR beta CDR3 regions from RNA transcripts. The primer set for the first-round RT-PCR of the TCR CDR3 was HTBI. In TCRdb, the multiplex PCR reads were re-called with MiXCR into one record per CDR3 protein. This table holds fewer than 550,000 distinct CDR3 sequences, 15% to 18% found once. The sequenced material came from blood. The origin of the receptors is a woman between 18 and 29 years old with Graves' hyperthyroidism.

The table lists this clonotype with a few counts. For the CDR3, the DNA is TGCGCCAGCAGCCAAGGACGAGGGGGCTCCGGGGCTCGAACCGGGGAGCTGTTTTTT. Translating gives CASSQGRGGSGARTGELFF. The V and J genes are TRBV4-1 and TRBJ2-2; the match to TRBD1 covers 7 bases. This CDR3 spans 19 amino acids. Germline V gives CDR1 MGHRA, CDR2 YSYEKL. Trimming removed 1 base from V and 5 bases from J; junction bases left unmatched: 16.

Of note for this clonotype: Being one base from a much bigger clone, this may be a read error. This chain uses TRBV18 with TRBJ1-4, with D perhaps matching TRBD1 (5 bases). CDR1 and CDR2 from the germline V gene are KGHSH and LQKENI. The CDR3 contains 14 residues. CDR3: CASPPGSSNEKLFF. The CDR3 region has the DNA TGTGCCAGCCCACCAGGGTCTTCTAATGAAAAACTGTTTTTT.

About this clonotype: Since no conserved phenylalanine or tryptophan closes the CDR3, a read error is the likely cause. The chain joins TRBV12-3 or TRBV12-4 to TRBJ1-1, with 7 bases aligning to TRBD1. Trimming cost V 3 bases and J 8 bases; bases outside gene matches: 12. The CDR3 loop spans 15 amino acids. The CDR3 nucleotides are TGTGCCAGCAGTTTTAACCCCCCCTCGACAGGGGAAGCTTTCCTT. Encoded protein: CASSFNPPSTGEAFL.

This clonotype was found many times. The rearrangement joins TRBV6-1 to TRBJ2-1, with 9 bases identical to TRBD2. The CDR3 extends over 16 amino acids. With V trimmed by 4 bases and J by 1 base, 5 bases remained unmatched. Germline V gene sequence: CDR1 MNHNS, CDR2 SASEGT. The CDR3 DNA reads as TGTGCCAGCAGTGGGACTAGCGCCCAATCCTACAATGAGCAGTTCTTC. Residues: CASSGTSAQSYNEQFF.